Within the sample, the clone carrying this TCR beta chain is medium-sized. Clones were sequenced by immunoSEQ multiplex PCR, and TCRdb holds only the in-frame ones, with some missing. This repertoire shows tens of thousands of clones, roughly 80% found once; its top ten account for 5% to 7%. The data stem from a study of blood T cell repertoires in COVID-19. CDR3 length: 15 residues. CDR1 is SEHNR and CDR2 is FQNEAQ in the germline V gene (reference sequence). Trimming removed 1 base from V and 7 bases from J, with 13 bases in between. This clonotype originated in a man aged 50 or older with active COVID-19. Material: peripheral blood. V gene TRBV7-9 combines with J gene TRBJ1-4; D is perhaps TRBD1 (5 bases). Written as DNA, the CDR3 is TGTGCCAGCAGCTTAGGAGATTTAAGGGGTGAAAAACTGTTTTTT. Translated, it gives CASSLGDLRGEKLFF.